The rows below give T cell receptor beta chains drawn from one sample of a study of T-cell memory formation after mild COVID-19. TCRdb itself ran the 5' RACE reads through MiXCR, one entry per CDR3 protein. The table has about 340,000 distinct CDR3 sequences, approximately 15% seen once. The sequenced sample was PBMCs or a T cell subset sorted from them (not recorded which). The receptors derive from a young man who had mild COVID-19 (a few samples of this study predate the infection). Cell type and time point are not known. Both conserved end residues are part of each CDR3. The order of the fields is D gene, V gene, J gene, CDR3 protein. The D gene is left open where the match is weak.

>.|TRBV7-2|TRBJ2-5
CASSPQSGPETQYF
>TRBD2|TRBV2|TRBJ2-3
CASSEASGADTQYF
>TRBD2|TRBV5-1|TRBJ2-3
CASSWGTSGDTQYF
>TRBD1|TRBV15|TRBJ1-5
CATSRVKVTGSYNQPQHF
>.|TRBV20-1|TRBJ2-5
CSARAIGAEETQYF
>.|TRBV12-5|TRBJ2-7
CASGPRREQYF
>TRBD2|TRBV18|TRBJ2-7
CASVPGSGGSYEQYF
>.|TRBV7-8|TRBJ1-6
CASSLNRAGFTNSPLHF
>TRBD1|TRBV5-4|TRBJ2-5
CASSGQGNQETQYF
>.|TRBV7-9|TRBJ2-1
CASQGAAGMYEQFF